The 14 T cell receptor beta chains reported below all come from one sample, sequenced in a study of vaccination and CD4 T cells after COVID-19 (dated 2022 in TCRdb). The library was produced with PCR. Sequencer: Illumina iSeq 100. TCR sequencing of DNA from cultured CD4+ T cells used the Oncomine TCR Beta short-read assay at the Johns Hopkins FTIC core. The public reads were run again by TCRdb, first through fastp at Q25 and then through MiXCR, and only productive beta chains were kept. Each CDR3 protein appears once, grouped with its most common genes and DNA. Within this sample are roughly 7,000 distinct CDR3 sequences, with roughly 50% of them counted one time only. The ten largest account for about 32% of the sample. Taken with the paper, the label for treatment or condition translates to: 10-day PBMC culture with coronavirus spike peptide pools or control peptides (ViraFEST assay). CD4+ T cells from unexposed donors were collected before the COVID-19 pandemic (2011-2018).

The antigens for these receptors are not known. What was sequenced was CD4+ T cells from blood, cultured in vitro. The receptors here all came from a human donor in good health.

The chain combines TRBV7-2 with TRBJ2-3, with 9 bases fitting TRBD2. CDR3 length equals 13 residues. Germline assignment: CDR1 SGHTA and CDR2 FQGNSA. J gave up 11 bases and V 1 base, and 4 bases lay outside the gene matches. The chain's CDR3 is CASSLGGGAQQYF. The CDR3 nucleotides read TGTGCCAGCAGCTTAGGCGGGGGGGCCCAGCAGTATTTT.

Points on this clonotype: The junction departs from the called germline gene at one end, perhaps through a read error. This chain connects TRBV5-3 to TRBJ1-1; tentative D call: TRBD1 (5 bases). TRBV5-3 is an ORF for which the function is uncertain. The CDR3 length is 14 residues. The chain's CDR3 is CASSLPIGATEAFF. For the CDR3, the DNA is TGTGCCAGCAGCTTACCCATTGGGGCCACTGAAGCTTTCTTT.

This sequence joins TRBV6-1 and TRBJ2-3, with 8 nucleotides matching TRBD1. CDR3 length: 17 residues. Germline-derived CDR1 and CDR2 are MNHNS and SASEGT. The V segment lost 6 bases and the J segment 1 base; nucleotides outside the gene matches: 12. The CDR3 coding sequence is TGTGCCAGCAGCCGCAACCCCATGGACAGGGGCACAGATACGCAGTATTTT. Translation gives CASSRNPMDRGTDTQYF.

The J gene is TRBJ1-2, the V gene TRBV19, with D maybe TRBD1 (5 bases). Trimming shortened V by 3 bases and J by 2 bases, and 13 bases separated the two germline ends. CDR1 is LNHDA and CDR2 is SQIVND in the germline V gene (reference sequence). The CDR3 is made up of 15 amino acids. The CDR3 spells CASSMEGTENYGYTF. The DNA for the CDR3 is TGTGCCAGTAGTATGGAAGGGACGGAAAACTATGGCTACACCTTC.

V gene TRBV7-2 combines with J gene TRBJ2-5; 8 bases are shared with TRBD1. The CDR3 totals 14 residues. V lost 5 bases, J lost 2 bases, and 4 bases stayed unmatched. Germline lookup yields CDR1 SGHTA and CDR2 FQGNSA. Here the CDR3 reads CASSVGQDQETQYF. Here the CDR3 DNA reads TGTGCCAGCAGCGTGGGACAGGATCAAGAGACCCAGTACTTC.

The chain employs TRBV2 and TRBJ1-1; TRBD1 agrees at 7 bases. Per the germline V gene, CDR1 is SNHLY and CDR2 is FYNNEI. The CDR3 covers 12 residues. The junction had 6 bases not matched to a gene; V was cut back by 10 bases and J by 4 bases. The CDR3 DNA is TGTGCCATCACAGGGGAAAGCACTGAAGCTTTCTTT. Protein: CAITGESTEAFF.

This chain joins TRBV29-1 and TRBJ1-2, with D uncertain. With 6 bases removed from V and 8 bases from J, the gap between germline ends came to 10 bases. This CDR3 is built from 10 residues. CDR1 and CDR2 from the germline V gene are SQVTM and ANQGSEA. CDR3 in DNA: TGCAGCGTCGTGAGCGGCGGCTACACCTTC. It encodes CSVVSGGYTF.

The V gene is TRBV27, the J gene TRBJ1-4; tentative D call: TRBD1 (6 bases). Per germline, CDR1 MNHEY and CDR2 SMNVEV (reference sequence). The germline V and J ends were trimmed by 5 bases and 10 bases, with 20 bases remaining between them. The CDR3 sequence is 15 residues long. CDR3 nucleotide sequence: TGTGCCAGCAGTCCCCACAGGGATGTTAAGGGAAAACTGTTTTTT. Its translation is CASSPHRDVKGKLFF.

This sequence joins TRBV12-3 or TRBV12-4 and TRBJ1-2, with no clear D. V lost 2 bases, J lost 4 bases, and 8 bases lay in between. The CDR3 covers 13 residues. As DNA, the CDR3 is TGTGCCAGCAGTTTATTAGGGAGCTATGGCTACACCTTC. Residues: CASSLLGSYGYTF.

A few counts support this clonotype. The chain employs TRBV9 and TRBJ1-1; D remains unclear. Germline CDR1 is SGDLS and CDR2 is YYNGEE. V dropped 0 bases and J dropped 8 bases, with 8 bases sitting between them. This CDR3 has 12 amino acids. The CDR3 bases are TGTGCCAGCAGCGTAGTAGTGGGGGAAGCTTTCTTT. Residues: CASSVVVGEAFF.

The chain recombines TRBV12-3 or TRBV12-4 with TRBJ2-2; TRBD1 is a possible D gene (5 bases). V was shortened by 5 bases and J by 4 bases, with 11 bases between the two germline ends. This CDR3 is 14 amino acids long. CDR3 region: CASSLQGSTGELFF. CDR3 coding DNA: TGTGCCAGCAGTCTTCAGGGTTCCACCGGGGAGCTGTTTTTT.

This clonotype was observed a few times. The gene calls are TRBV6-1 and TRBJ1-2; D unresolved. V was shortened by 5 bases and J by 2 bases, with 9 bases between the two germline ends. This CDR3 is 13 amino acids long. The V gene's germline CDR1 is MNHNS and CDR2 SASEGT. The CDR3 DNA is TGTGCCAGCAGTCCTGGGGAAAACTATGGCTACACCTTC. Amino acid sequence: CASSPGENYGYTF.

The CDR3 region is CASSARVNTEAFF. The DNA of the CDR3 is TGCGCCAGCAGTGCCAGGGTAAACACTGAAGCTTTCTTT. V and J are TRBV10-1 and TRBJ1-1; TRBD1 is a possible D gene (5 bases). V was pared by 4 bases and J by 2 bases, with 8 bases between. CDR3 size: 13 residues. Germline loops: CDR1 WNHNN, CDR2 SYGVQD (reference sequence).

The chain employs TRBV27 and TRBJ2-7; D not resolved. This CDR3 region has 14 residues. CDR1 MNHEY and CDR2 SMNVEV come from the germline V gene (reference sequence). V was trimmed by 5 bases and J by 2 bases, leaving 13 bases between them. The CDR3 nucleotides read TGTGCCAGCAGTCAGTCCGACAAGACCTACGAGCAGTACTTC. This translates into CASSQSDKTYEQYF.